The rows below give T cell receptor beta chains drawn from one sample of a study of cytomegalovirus exposure and HLA in healthy donors. Profiled with immunoSEQ multiplex PCR; TCRdb holds only in-frame clones, not every one. Its table lists more than 100,000 clones. Sequencing was carried out using PBMCs. Receptors originate from a woman aged 40-49 years in good health and CMV-seronegative. Both conserved end residues are part of each CDR3. The D gene is left open where the match is weak.

j_call: TRBJ2-5; d_call: -; v_call: TRBV20-1; cdr3_nt: TGCAGTGCTCATTCCATGGAGACCCAGTACTTC; cdr3_aa: CSAHSMETQYF
j_call: TRBJ2-7; d_call: -; v_call: TRBV28; cdr3_nt: TGTGCCACTAAGGGAGGTTACGAGCAGTACTTC; cdr3_aa: CATKGGYEQYF
j_call: TRBJ2-6; d_call: TRBD1; v_call: TRBV27; cdr3_nt: TGTGCCAGCAGCTCCCGGGACAGGGGGATTTCTGGGGCCAACGTCCTGACTTTC; cdr3_aa: CASSSRDRGISGANVLTF
j_call: TRBJ1-4; d_call: -; v_call: TRBV28; cdr3_nt: TGTGCCAGCAGTTTGAGGGGGAGAGGAAAACTGTTTTTT; cdr3_aa: CASSLRGRGKLFF
j_call: TRBJ1-1; d_call: -; v_call: TRBV5-1; cdr3_nt: TGCGCCAGCGCGGGGGACTCCAAGCGCACTGAAGCTTTCTTT; cdr3_aa: CASAGDSKRTEAFF
j_call: TRBJ1-2; d_call: TRBD1; v_call: TRBV5-4; cdr3_nt: TGTGCCAGCAGCGGGGGACAGCATCTCTATGGCTACACCTTC; cdr3_aa: CASSGGQHLYGYTF
j_call: TRBJ2-1; d_call: TRBD2; v_call: TRBV4-1; cdr3_nt: TGCGCCAGCAGCCCCGGACTAGCGGGGGGCTACAATGAGCAGTTCTTC; cdr3_aa: CASSPGLAGGYNEQFF
j_call: TRBJ1-2; d_call: -; v_call: TRBV2; cdr3_nt: TGTGCCAGCAGGGACTTTAACTATGGCTACACCTTC; cdr3_aa: CASRDFNYGYTF
j_call: TRBJ2-5; d_call: -; v_call: TRBV20-1; cdr3_nt: TGCAGTGCTAGAGTAGCCCCGACGGAGCACTTC; cdr3_aa: CSARVAPTEHF
j_call: TRBJ1-1; d_call: TRBD1; v_call: TRBV7-9; cdr3_nt: TGTGCCAGCAGCTCCAGGACAGGGGAAGAGGTGAACACTGAAGCTTTCTTT; cdr3_aa: CASSSRTGEEVNTEAFF
j_call: TRBJ1-6; d_call: -; v_call: TRBV7-3; cdr3_nt: TGTGCCAGCAGCTCCACCGGGGGGTCGGATTCACCCCTCCACTTT; cdr3_aa: CASSSTGGSDSPLHF
j_call: TRBJ1-1; d_call: -; v_call: TRBV9; cdr3_nt: TGTGCCAGCAGCGACCGTGAGTCGAACACTGAAGCTTTCTTT; cdr3_aa: CASSDRESNTEAFF
j_call: TRBJ1-1; d_call: -; v_call: TRBV10-3; cdr3_nt: TGTGCCATCAGGGGGGGGGTGGATACGAACACTGAAGCTTTCTTT; cdr3_aa: CAIRGGVDTNTEAFF
j_call: TRBJ2-1; d_call: -; v_call: TRBV9; cdr3_nt: TGTGCCAGCAGCGTAGATGTTAGCGGCTCCAAAAAGTTCTTC; cdr3_aa: CASSVDVSGSKKFF
j_call: TRBJ1-1; d_call: TRBD1; v_call: TRBV4-1; cdr3_nt: TGCGCCAGCAGCGGACATGGACAGGGTAGAGATGGGAACACTGAAGCTTTCTTT; cdr3_aa: CASSGHGQGRDGNTEAFF
j_call: TRBJ1-3; d_call: TRBD1; v_call: TRBV18; cdr3_nt: TGTGCCAGCTCCCCTGGGACAGGCTCTGGAAACACCATATATTTT; cdr3_aa: CASSPGTGSGNTIYF
j_call: TRBJ2-2; d_call: TRBD1; v_call: TRBV7-9; cdr3_nt: TGTGCCAGCAGATCCTCGCAGGGGGTGTACACCGGGGAGCTGTTTTTT; cdr3_aa: CASRSSQGVYTGELFF
j_call: TRBJ1-3; d_call: TRBD1; v_call: TRBV7-2; cdr3_nt: TGTGCCAGCAGCTTACAGGGGGTTGTCTCAGGAAACACCATATATTTT; cdr3_aa: CASSLQGVVSGNTIYF
j_call: TRBJ2-5; d_call: TRBD2; v_call: TRBV9; cdr3_nt: TGTGCCAGCAGCGTAGGTGCTAGCGGGGTCCAAGAGACCCAGTACTTC; cdr3_aa: CASSVGASGVQETQYF
j_call: TRBJ1-1; d_call: TRBD1; v_call: TRBV12-5; cdr3_nt: TGTGCTAGTGTCCTCTATAGGACAGGAGACATGAACACTGAAGCTTTCTTT; cdr3_aa: CASVLYRTGDMNTEAFF
j_call: TRBJ2-3; d_call: -; v_call: TRBV6-1; cdr3_nt: TGTGCCAGCAAGTTAGGGGCCGGAGGGACAGATACGCAGTATTTT; cdr3_aa: CASKLGAGGTDTQYF
j_call: TRBJ2-7; d_call: -; v_call: TRBV7-2; cdr3_nt: TGTGCCAGCGCTGAACAGCCTGCATCCTACGAGCAGTACTTC; cdr3_aa: CASAEQPASYEQYF